One and the same sample provided the 21 T cell receptor beta chains below, sequenced in a study of CD8 T cells in ankylosing spondylitis. MiXCR was run by TCRdb on the 5' RACE reads, yielding one entry per CDR3 protein. This sample has about 260,000 distinct CDR3 sequences, with around 20% found just once. The specimen sequenced was blood, either unsorted or a sorted T cell fraction (not recorded which). The receptors were gathered from a male donor with ankylosing spondylitis or in good health (not recorded which).

For this clonotype: A junction end diverges from the germline sequence, so it may reflect a read error. This rearrangement joins TRBV7-7 to TRBJ2-2; no definite D call. The CDR3 has 14 residues. CDR1 and CDR2 from the germline V gene are SSHAT and FNYEAQ (reference sequence). The CDR3 DNA follows: TGTGCTAGCAGCTTAAGTCTAAACACCGGGGAGCTGTTTTTT. Translating it yields CASSLSLNTGELFF.

J is TRBJ2-3 and V is TRBV12-3 or TRBV12-4; TRBD2 agrees at 15 bases. The junction had 5 bases not matched to a gene; V was cut back by 5 bases and J by 5 bases. The CDR3 consists of 16 residues. The chain's CDR3 is CASSGTSGGLGDTQYF. In DNA form, the CDR3 reads TGTGCCAGCAGTGGGACTAGCGGGGGGCTGGGAGATACGCAGTATTTT.

The chain is built from TRBV12-3 or TRBV12-4 and TRBJ2-2; D is unresolved. The ends were cut back, 6 bases at V and 5 bases at J, with 13 bases in the middle. This CDR3 is built from 14 residues. CDR3 amino acids: CASSPSTRTGELFF. Here the CDR3 DNA reads TGTGCCAGCAGCCCGAGTACGCGGACCGGGGAGCTGTTTTTT.

The table lists this clonotype with a few counts. The chain carries TRBV28 and TRBJ1-3; tentative D call: TRBD1 (6 bases). In germline, CDR1 is MDHEN, CDR2 SYDVKM. The CDR3 contains 14 residues. Between the trimmed V and J ends, which lost 7 bases and 1 base, there was a span of 11 bases. The CDR3, as DNA: TGTGCCAGCAATAAACAGGGTTCTGGAAACACCATATATTTT. Amino acid sequence: CASNKQGSGNTIYF.

CDR3 DNA: TGTGCCAGCAGCGTAGCTGTGGGAGGCCGGGAAAATGAGCAGTTCTTC. It translates to CASSVAVGGRENEQFF. V gene TRBV9 combines with J gene TRBJ2-1; D may be TRBD2 (6 bases). The V gene's germline CDR1 is SGDLS and CDR2 YYNGEE. V was pared by 0 bases and J by 7 bases, with 17 bases between. The CDR3 has 16 residues.

The chain recombines TRBV19 with TRBJ2-5, with TRBD2 matching 11 bases. Trimming removed 5 bases from V and 3 bases from J; junction bases left unmatched: 8. Germline CDR1 and CDR2: LNHDA and SQIVND (reference sequence). This CDR3 is built from 16 residues. CDR3 sequence reads: CASSLQGLAVEETQYF. The CDR3 DNA is TGTGCCAGTAGTCTCCAGGGACTAGCGGTTGAAGAGACCCAGTACTTC.

V and J are TRBV5-5 and TRBJ2-7; possibly TRBD1 or TRBD2 for D (5 bases each). The CDR3 runs to 13 residues. Germline-derived CDR1 and CDR2 are SGHKS and YYEKEE (reference sequence). Trimming stripped 1 base from V and 10 bases from J, with 15 bases between. In DNA form, the CDR3 reads TGTGCCAGCAGCTTGAGTCAGGGAGAAGGACAGTACGTC. It is translated as CASSLSQGEGQYV.

This clonotype has at least ten counts. V gene TRBV5-1 combines with J gene TRBJ1-6; 11 bases line up with TRBD1. V lost 1 base to trimming and J lost 9 bases; unmatched junction nucleotides: 12. The germline V gene has CDR1 SGHRS and CDR2 YFSETQ. The CDR3 sequence is 18 residues long. In nucleotides, the CDR3 is TGCGCCAGCAGCTTGAAGGGGACAGGGGGACTCGCAGTTTCACCCCTCCACTTT. Amino acids: CASSLKGTGGLAVSPLHF.

This clonotype has a handful of counts. V is TRBV5-1 and J is TRBJ2-3, with D perhaps TRBD1 or TRBD2 (5 bases each). Germline V lookup: CDR1 SGHRS, CDR2 YFSETQ. The CDR3 extends over 16 amino acids. V was shortened by 2 bases and J by 5 bases, with 18 bases between the two germline ends. The CDR3 spells CASSLEGFLGEDTQYF. Here the CDR3 DNA reads TGCGCCAGCAGCTTAGAGGGGTTCCTGGGGGAAGATACGCAGTATTTT. The variable domain in full, completed from reference TRBV5-1 and TRBJ2-3, reads KAGVTQTPRYLIKTRGQQVTLSCSPISGHRSVSWYQQTPGQGLQFLFEYFSETQRNKGNFPGRFSGRQFSNSRSEMNVSTLELGDSALYLCASSLEGFLGEDTQYFGPGTRLTVL.

This clonotype has just a few counts. V gene TRBV6-1 combines with J gene TRBJ1-2; tentatively, D is TRBD1 (5 bases). The V end lost 5 bases, the J end lost 8 bases, and 15 bases lay between the germline ends. CDR3 length: 13 residues. Per germline, CDR1 MNHNS and CDR2 SASEGT. CDR3 nucleotide sequence: TGTGCCAGCAGTCGTACAGGACTTAACGGCTACACCTTC. Protein: CASSRTGLNGYTF.

The table lists this clonotype with a few counts. The chain couples TRBV7-8 to TRBJ2-1, with 7 bases that match TRBD1. CDR1 is SGHVS and CDR2 is FQNEAQ in the germline V gene. V lost 5 bases to trimming and J lost 5 bases; unmatched junction nucleotides: 6. This CDR3 is 14 amino acids long. CDR3 protein: CASSPQTGNNEQFF. CDR3 nucleotides: TGTGCCAGCAGCCCGCAGACAGGGAACAATGAGCAGTTCTTC.

This sequence joins TRBV4-1 and TRBJ2-4; D possibly matches TRBD1 or TRBD2 (5 bases each). The CDR3 has 15 amino acids. The germline V gene has CDR1 MGHRA and CDR2 YSYEKL. V was pared by 0 bases and J by 5 bases, with 11 bases between. In nucleotides, the CDR3 is TGCGCCAGCAGCCAAGATGGGGGAAACCAAAACATTCAGTACTTC. It yields the protein CASSQDGGNQNIQYF.

This clonotype was counted only a few times. The V and J genes are TRBV5-1 and TRBJ1-4; D gene unclear. Trimming cost V 7 bases and J 4 bases, with 14 bases left between them. CDR1 SGHRS and CDR2 YFSETQ come from the germline V gene. The CDR3 has 14 amino acids. CDR3 region: CASGRTAGNEKLFF. The DNA of the CDR3 is TGCGCCAGCGGAAGAACAGCTGGTAATGAAAAACTGTTTTTT.

The chain has TRBV5-1 and TRBJ1-4; maybe TRBD1 (5 bases). CDR1 is SGHRS and CDR2 is YFSETQ in the germline V gene. The germline V and J ends were trimmed by 0 bases and 7 bases, with 7 bases remaining between them. The CDR3 is 13 amino acids. This CDR3 reads CASSLGGPEKLFF. CDR3 DNA: TGCGCCAGCAGCTTGGGGGGACCTGAAAAACTGTTTTTT. Using reference TRBV5-1 and TRBJ1-4 for the parts outside the CDR3, the full variable domain is KAGVTQTPRYLIKTRGQQVTLSCSPISGHRSVSWYQQTPGQGLQFLFEYFSETQRNKGNFPGRFSGRQFSNSRSEMNVSTLELGDSALYLCASSLGGPEKLFFGSGTQLSVL.

The chain joins TRBV27 to TRBJ1-1; weak D call: TRBD1 (5 bases). Trimming stripped 3 bases from V and 4 bases from J, with 9 bases between. The germline gives CDR1 MNHEY, CDR2 SMNVEV (reference sequence). The CDR3 is made up of 13 amino acids. The CDR3 sequence is CASSLGVGTEAFF. As DNA, the CDR3 is TGTGCCAGCAGTTTGGGGGTGGGCACTGAAGCTTTCTTT.

The chain has TRBV2 and TRBJ1-2, with TRBD1 as a possible D gene (6 bases). Germline CDR1 reads SNHLY; CDR2 reads FYNNEI. V was clipped by 7 bases and J by 5 bases, with 11 bases between them. The CDR3 has 12 amino acids. CDR3 sequence reads: CASIRTDYGYTF. In DNA form, the CDR3 reads TGTGCCAGCATAAGGACAGATTATGGCTACACCTTC.

This chain links TRBV12-3 or TRBV12-4 with TRBJ2-2, with a tentative D call TRBD1 (6 bases). This CDR3 has 13 residues. With 6 bases removed from V and 4 bases from J, the gap between germline ends came to 9 bases. The CDR3 reads CASRRTVTGELFF. The CDR3 DNA reads TGTGCCAGCAGACGGACAGTCACCGGGGAGCTGTTTTTT.

The rearrangement links TRBV3-1 to TRBJ2-5; TRBD2 agrees at 13 bases. This CDR3 spans 19 amino acids. The germline gives CDR1 LGHDT, CDR2 YNNKEL (reference sequence). With 0 bases clipped from V and 4 bases from J, the junction kept 11 bases outside the gene matches. This CDR3 is CASSQDSRLAGGVRETQYF. CDR3 sequence (DNA): TGTGCCAGCAGCCAAGATAGTCGACTAGCGGGAGGTGTGAGAGAGACCCAGTACTTC.

The sample holds a few counts of this clonotype. The chain is built from TRBV16 and TRBJ1-5; 7 bases are a match to TRBD1. V trimming: 4 bases; J trimming: 4 bases; junction bases outside the gene matches: 10. CDR3 length: 16 amino acids. Germline CDR1 and CDR2: KGHSY and FQNENV. The CDR3 DNA is TGTGCCAGCAGCCTGCGGGACAGTTACTCAAATCAGCCCCAGCATTTT. It encodes CASSLRDSYSNQPQHF.

This clonotype was observed a few times. V and J are TRBV20-1 and TRBJ1-6, with unresolved D. Between the trimmed V and J ends, which lost 4 bases and 7 bases, there was a span of 17 bases. The CDR3 is made up of 15 amino acids. Germline values: CDR1 DFQATT, CDR2 SNEGSKA (reference sequence). CDR3 nucleotide sequence: TGCAGTGCTACCAATTCTCGTTCAGTAAATTCACCCCTCCACTTT. Its protein is CSATNSRSVNSPLHF.

This clonotype has a handful of counts. The chain couples TRBV20-1 to TRBJ1-2, with D maybe TRBD1 (6 bases). Trimming stripped 3 bases from V and 4 bases from J, with 15 bases between. This CDR3 is 14 amino acids long. The germline gives CDR1 DFQATT, CDR2 SNEGSKA (reference sequence). CDR3 sequence reads: CSASKTGLRYGYTF. The CDR3 DNA is TGCAGTGCTAGTAAGACAGGTCTACGCTATGGCTACACCTTC.